One T cell receptor (beta chain) is described in this entry. Its target is unknown. The germline V and J ends were trimmed by 10 bases and 4 bases, with 16 bases remaining between them. CDR3 length: 13 amino acids. In germline, CDR1 is MDHEN, CDR2 SYDVKM. The data were produced by immunoSEQ multiplex PCR, yet TCRdb's version contains in-frame clones alone and is incomplete. This table holds 150,000 or so clones, about 86% found once. The data belong to a study of T cell responses to AZD1222 COVID-19 vaccine. General study results and limits: Mapped onto spike, vaccine-associated CD4 TCRs spanned it and were dominant at 160-218 and 743-854. It should be noted that donors were predominantly white British and more often female, and clonal diversity was possibly underestimated.

The sample was peripheral blood, taken on day 0 of MenACWY control vaccination. The J gene is TRBJ1-2, the V gene TRBV28; D remains unclear. The sequence was collected from an adult in good health. The CDR3 sequence is CATGGGFFYGYTF. The CDR3 bases are TGTGCCACCGGAGGCGGTTTCTTCTATGGCTACACCTTC.